The clone carrying this TCR beta chain was detected only once. No antigen is known for it. Lacking the conserved final phenylalanine or tryptophan, this CDR3 likely reflects a read error. This CDR3 comprises 17 residues. Per the germline V gene, CDR1 is SGHRS and CDR2 is YFSETQ. Between the trimmed V and J ends, which lost 4 bases and 4 bases, there was a span of 24 bases. The data derive from a study of blood T cells in healthy people across ages. Through a sample-barcoded 5' primer and a J-beta primer mix, a second PCR was run for roughly 7 to 12 cycles. TCRdb reprocessed the 5' RACE reads via MiXCR and lists one record per CDR3 protein. The data hold roughly 700,000 distinct CDR3 sequences, with about half observed a single time. Study-level results: Age advanced and TCR beta diversity per million T cells fell, roughly linearly. Naive T cell percentage by flow cytometry tracked strongly with beta diversity.

The receptor was derived from a woman in her fifties or sixties in good health. The sample comprised blood. V usage is TRBV5-1 and J usage is TRBJ2-7; D may correspond to TRBD1 or TRBD2 (5 bases each). CDR3: CASSPDQGRARGYEQYI. In nucleotides, the CDR3 is TGCGCCAGCAGCCCAGACCAGGGACGCGCTCGCGGTTACGAGCAGTACATC.